This T cell receptor beta chain was retrieved from a study of long-term antiretroviral therapy in people with HIV. With survey level as its setting, the immunoSEQ assay was v3.0. Sequencing was performed with immunoSEQ multiplex PCR; in TCRdb, only in-frame clones are kept and a portion is missing. There are 24,000 or so clones in the sample; roughly nine tenths occur only once, and around 3.6% lies in the top ten. Specimens carried about 0.95-11 million cryopreserved PBMC before DNA extraction. Germline loops: CDR1 SEHNR, CDR2 FQNEAQ (reference sequence). The CDR3 contains 16 residues. Losses at the gene ends were 5 bases for V and 5 bases for J; bases not matched to a gene: 10.

This clonotype was sampled from a woman younger than 45 with HIV. The sequences come from unsorted PBMCs, collected 1.9 years after starting antiretroviral therapy. The genes are TRBV7-9 and TRBJ2-5, with 11 bases lining up with TRBD1. In nucleotides, the CDR3 is TGTGCCAGCAGCGGGATAGGACAGGGGGCGAGGGAGACCCAGTACTTC. Its translation is CASSGIGQGARETQYF.